This TCR beta chain was observed in a study of T cell repertoires in cytomegalovirus infection. Study-level findings and limits: Summed frequency of public TCR beta families distinguished CMV carriers with the relevant HLA. Clonotypes of TCR beta that were HLA-C-restricted and CMV-specific dominated the ex vivo response.

This CDR3 has 14 amino acids. Germline CDR1 reads MNHNS; CDR2 reads SASEGT. TCRdb re-called the reads with MiXCR, one entry per CDR3 protein. The profile shows approximately 400,000 distinct CDR3 sequences, approximately 30% of them singletons. As concerns this clonotype: Its antigen is not known. A junction boundary mismatches the germline segment, possibly from a read error.

This TCR was sampled from a human donor in good health (CMV status not recorded). Some clones in this sample may be carry-over from other donors' samples. Sequencing was done on a sample of PBMCs. The V call is TRBV6-1, the J call TRBJ1-2; unclear D gene. Here the CDR3 DNA reads TGTGCCAGCAGTGAACGGGCCGCTAACCATGGCTACACCTTC. Translated: CASSERAANHGYTF.